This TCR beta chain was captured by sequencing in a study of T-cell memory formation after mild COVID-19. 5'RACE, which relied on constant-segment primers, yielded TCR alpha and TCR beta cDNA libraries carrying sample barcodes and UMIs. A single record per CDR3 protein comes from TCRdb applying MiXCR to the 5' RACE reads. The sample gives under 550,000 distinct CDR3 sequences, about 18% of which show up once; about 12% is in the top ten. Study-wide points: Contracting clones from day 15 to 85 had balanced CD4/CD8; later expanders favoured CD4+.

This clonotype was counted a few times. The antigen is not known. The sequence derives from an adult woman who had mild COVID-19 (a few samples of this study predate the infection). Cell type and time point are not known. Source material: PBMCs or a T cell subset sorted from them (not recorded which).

In nucleotides, the CDR3 is TGTGCCAGCCGGGCGGCAGGGGCCGGAAGCAATCAGCCCCAGCATTTT. It encodes CASRAAGAGSNQPQHF. The rearrangement joins TRBV6-2 or TRBV6-3 to TRBJ1-5; perhaps TRBD1 as D (6 bases). V shed 8 bases and J shed 1 base, with 18 bases lying between them. The CDR3 has 16 residues. Germline CDR1 reads MNHEY; CDR2 reads SVGEGT.